These T cell receptor beta chains were read from a single sample in a study of OX40 agonist ivuxolimab in advanced cancers. TCRdb keeps only in-frame clones here, not all; method: immunoSEQ multiplex PCR. The sample records some 64,000 clones, 92% being singletons. The sequences come from CD4+ or CD8+ T cells sorted from blood, collected in a trial of the OX40 agonist ivuxolimab. These receptors originate from an adult with an advanced solid tumor such as melanoma, head and neck, liver or kidney cancer. The CDR3 runs from the conserved cysteine through the conserved F or W. The order of the fields is V gene, clone size, J gene, D gene, CDR3 protein, CDR3 DNA. D genes are given only for firm matches. For some rows the clone size is stated as once, few or many, or as a class when expanded; others skip it.

TRBV9,NA,TRBJ1-4,NA,CASSVDGINEKLFF,TGTGCCAGCAGCGTAGACGGAATTAATGAAAAACTGTTTTTT
TRBV28,NA,TRBJ2-5,NA,CASRPLENLLEETQYF,TGTGCCAGCAGACCTCTCGAAAACCTCTTAGAAGAGACCCAGTACTTC
TRBV2,NA,TRBJ2-2,NA,CASTPTGTGELFF,TGTGCCAGCACTCCTACCGGCACCGGGGAGCTGTTTTTT
TRBV27,NA,TRBJ1-4,NA,CASSPYTRTNEKLFF,TGTGCCAGCAGTCCCTACACCAGAACTAATGAAAAACTGTTTTTT
TRBV9,NA,TRBJ2-3,TRBD2,CASSASGGHSTDTQYF,TGTGCCAGCAGCGCTAGCGGGGGTCATAGCACAGATACGCAGTATTTT
TRBV27,NA,TRBJ2-1,NA,CASSSLTSYNEQFF,TGTGCCAGCAGTTCCCTTACGTCATACAATGAGCAGTTCTTC
TRBV6-5,NA,TRBJ1-2,NA,CASSLGPQRGYTF,TGTGCCAGCAGTCTAGGGCCCCAGCGGGGCTACACCTTC
TRBV9,NA,TRBJ1-5,NA,CASAPGRPQHF,TGTGCCAGCGCCCCAGGTAGGCCCCAGCATTTT
TRBV4-1,NA,TRBJ1-5,TRBD1,CASSPTGAISNQPQHF,TGCGCCAGCAGCCCGACAGGGGCTATTAGCAATCAGCCCCAGCATTTT
TRBV11-3,NA,TRBJ2-3,NA,CASSFSGWDGDTQYF,TGTGCCAGCAGCTTTAGTGGATGGGATGGAGATACGCAGTATTTT
TRBV15,NA,TRBJ2-2,NA,CATATGGELFF,TGTGCCACCGCGACGGGCGGGGAGCTGTTTTTT
TRBV28,NA,TRBJ1-2,NA,CASSLVGEPGGYTF,TGTGCCAGCAGTTTAGTCGGGGAGCCAGGTGGCTACACCTTC
TRBV6-5,NA,TRBJ2-4,NA,CASSYGESDIQYF,TGTGCCAGCAGTTACGGGGAGTCGGACATTCAGTACTTC
TRBV20-1,NA,TRBJ2-4,NA,CSAQPRPCF,TGCAGTGCTCAACCCAGACCGTGCTTC
TRBV19,NA,TRBJ2-3,TRBD2,CASSELAGGSDTQYF,TGTGCCAGTAGTGAACTAGCGGGGGGGTCAGATACGCAGTATTTT
TRBV7-9,NA,TRBJ2-1,NA,CASSSSSYNEQFF,TGTGCCAGCAGCTCTAGCTCCTACAATGAGCAGTTCTTC
TRBV27,NA,TRBJ2-7,NA,CASSAGYEQYF,TGTGCCAGCAGCGCAGGCTACGAGCAGTACTTC
TRBV9,NA,TRBJ2-3,NA,CASSAGARPSTDTQYF,TGTGCCAGCAGCGCGGGGGCCCGACCGAGCACAGATACGCAGTATTTT
TRBV30,NA,TRBJ1-5,TRBD1,CAWRSGQYSNQPQHF,TGTGCCTGGAGGTCGGGACAGTATAGCAATCAGCCCCAGCATTTT
TRBV7-9,NA,TRBJ2-3,TRBD1,CASSTRTGRTDTQYF,TGTGCCAGCAGCACACGGACAGGGAGGACAGATACGCAGTATTTT
TRBV28,NA,TRBJ2-1,NA,CASSMTNSYNEQFF,TGTGCCAGCAGTATGACTAACTCCTACAATGAGCAGTTCTTC
TRBV29-1,NA,TRBJ1-1,NA,CSVGGARSTEAFF,TGCAGCGTTGGCGGGGCGCGGTCCACTGAAGCTTTCTTT
TRBV30,NA,TRBJ1-3,NA,CAWTAEPSGNTIYF,TGTGCCTGGACAGCCGAACCCTCTGGAAACACCATATATTTT
TRBV5-5,NA,TRBJ1-2,NA,CASSLSQNYGYTF,TGTGCCAGCAGCTTGAGTCAGAACTATGGCTACACCTTC
TRBV7-6,NA,TRBJ1-3,NA,CASSRGPGVISGNTIYF,TGTGCCAGCAGCCGCGGGCCCGGGGTCATCTCTGGAAACACCATATATTTT
TRBV7-2,NA,TRBJ2-7,TRBD1,CASSESGQAYEQYF,TGTGCCAGCAGCGAGTCGGGACAGGCCTACGAGCAGTACTTC
TRBV6-1,once,TRBJ2-1,TRBD2,CASSQKGLAYNEQFF,TGTGCCAGCAGCCAAAAGGGACTAGCTTACAATGAGCAGTTCTTC
TRBV27,NA,TRBJ1-5,NA,CASSPIPIEPQHF,TGTGCCAGCAGTCCTATCCCCATAGAGCCCCAGCATTTT
TRBV9,NA,TRBJ2-5,NA,CASSVDGGPYETQYF,TGTGCCAGCAGCGTAGACGGGGGGCCTTACGAGACCCAGTACTTC
TRBV27,NA,TRBJ2-3,NA,CASSPLSVSTDTQYF,TGTGCCAGCAGTCCACTCTCCGTTAGCACAGATACGCAGTATTTT
TRBV28,NA,TRBJ2-5,TRBD2,CASSFWSSGPEPETQYF,TGTGCCAGCAGTTTTTGGTCTAGCGGGCCAGAGCCGGAGACCCAGTACTTC
TRBV12-1,NA,TRBJ2-1,NA,CASSFGSEGDYNEQFF,TGTGCCAGCAGCTTCGGTTCGGAGGGGGACTACAATGAGCAGTTCTTC
TRBV9,NA,TRBJ2-2,NA,CASVGINTGELFF,TGTGCCAGCGTTGGCATCAACACCGGGGAGCTGTTTTTT
TRBV27,once,TRBJ1-2,NA,CASSTGIPYDGYTF,TGTGCCAGCAGTACAGGAATCCCGTACGATGGCTACACCTTC
TRBV28,NA,TRBJ2-6,NA,CASSGRSGFGANVLTF,TGTGCCAGCAGTGGCCGCTCAGGGTTTGGGGCCAACGTCCTGACTTTC
TRBV25-1,once,TRBJ1-5,TRBD1,CAITTGGGQPQHF,TGTGCCATCACGACAGGGGGCGGTCAGCCCCAGCATTTT
TRBV6-5,NA,TRBJ2-1,NA,CASSYDHNEQFF,TGTGCCAGCAGTTACGACCACAATGAGCAGTTCTTC
TRBV11-2,NA,TRBJ2-3,NA,CASSLSEPQYF,TGTGCCAGCAGCTTATCGGAGCCGCAGTATTTT
TRBV5-5,once,TRBJ2-7,NA,CASSPFGGSGEQYF,TGTGCCAGCAGCCCCTTCGGGGGTAGCGGCGAGCAGTACTTC
TRBV7-2,NA,TRBJ1-2,NA,CASSSDPNYGYTF,TGTGCCAGCAGCTCCGACCCAAACTATGGCTACACCTTC
TRBV28,NA,TRBJ1-5,NA,CASTLSPLGKYSNQPQHF,TGTGCCAGCACCCTTTCCCCCCTGGGGAAATATAGCAATCAGCCCCAGCATTTT
TRBV6-5,NA,TRBJ1-1,NA,CASSYSWGPMNTEAFF,TGTGCCAGCAGTTACTCATGGGGGCCCATGAACACTGAAGCTTTCTTT
TRBV7-8,NA,TRBJ2-3,TRBD2,CASSKGLAGGLTDTQYF,TGTGCCAGCAGCAAAGGACTAGCGGGAGGACTAACAGATACGCAGTATTTT
TRBV6-5,NA,TRBJ1-5,NA,CASSQDSRSQHF,TGTGCCAGCAGCCAAGACAGCCGATCCCAGCATTTT
TRBV6-5,NA,TRBJ1-1,NA,CASSSFRGQLTEAFF,TGTGCCAGCAGTTCATTCCGCGGGCAGCTCACTGAAGCTTTCTTT
TRBV19,NA,TRBJ1-2,NA,CARAIYGYTF,TGTGCCAGAGCAATTTATGGCTACACCTTC
TRBV10-3,NA,TRBJ1-2,NA,CATAERNGYTF,TGTGCCACCGCAGAGCGGAATGGCTACACCTTC
TRBV29-1,once,TRBJ2-1,NA,CSVEWDNEQFF,TGCAGCGTTGAATGGGACAATGAGCAGTTCTTC
TRBV28,NA,TRBJ1-5,NA,CASSPWLSNQPQHF,TGTGCCAGCAGTCCTTGGCTGAGCAATCAGCCCCAGCATTTT
TRBV27,NA,TRBJ2-1,NA,CASTETGVNEQFF,TGTGCCAGCACCGAGACGGGGGTCAATGAGCAGTTCTTC
TRBV6-5,NA,TRBJ1-5,NA,CASSLGLNQPQHF,TGTGCCAGCAGTTTGGGTCTCAATCAGCCCCAGCATTTT
TRBV30,NA,TRBJ1-1,TRBD1,CAVTGDRGEAFF,TGTGCCGTAACAGGGGACAGGGGTGAAGCTTTCTTT
TRBV4-1,NA,TRBJ1-6,NA,CASSLTYNSPLHF,TGCGCCAGCAGCCTGACCTATAATTCACCCCTCCACTTT